These 17 T cell receptor beta chains originate from one sample sequenced in a study of blood T cell repertoires in COVID-19. Sequencing used immunoSEQ multiplex PCR; TCRdb keeps in-frame clones, though not all of them. The data contain about 260,000 clones, approximately 85% of them singletons. What was sequenced was peripheral blood. The receptors stem from a human donor in a cohort sampled during active COVID-19.

This chain joins TRBV7-2 and TRBJ1-5, with a weak D call TRBD1 (5 bases). This CDR3 contains 15 residues. V gave up 7 bases and J gave up 5 bases, with 18 bases separating them. The germline CDR1 and CDR2 sequences are SGHTA and FQGNSA. CDR3 loop: CASIRRAQVYQPQHF. CDR3 bases: TGTGCCAGCATCCGAAGGGCACAGGTGTATCAGCCCCAGCATTTT.

This chain connects TRBV9 to TRBJ2-3, with D tentatively TRBD2 (6 bases). CDR1 is SGDLS and CDR2 is YYNGEE in the germline V gene. The CDR3 consists of 16 residues. Trimming left V 2 bases short and J 0 bases short, with 13 bases between. CDR3 protein: CASSVDGGASTDTQYF. For the CDR3, the DNA is TGTGCCAGCAGCGTGGACGGCGGGGCTAGCACAGATACGCAGTATTTT.

This clone occurred a few times. This chain connects TRBV28 to TRBJ1-2; D gene ambiguous. The CDR3 spans 10 residues. Germline-derived CDR1 and CDR2 are MDHEN and SYDVKM. V gave up 6 bases and J gave up 8 bases, with 7 bases separating them. The CDR3 DNA reads as TGTGCCAGCAGCGCCGGGGGCTACACCTTC. Encoded protein: CASSAGGYTF.

The chain links TRBV5-6 to TRBJ1-5; D is ambiguous. This CDR3 contains 13 residues. In germline, CDR1 is SGHDT, CDR2 YYEEEE. V lost 0 bases and J lost 6, with 7 bases in between. As DNA, the CDR3 is TGTGCCAGCAGCTTGGCGGAGCTTCAGCCCCAGCATTTT. This encodes CASSLAELQPQHF.

The chain uses TRBV28 and TRBJ1-1; 7 bases map to TRBD1. J gave up 11 bases and V 6 bases, and 15 bases lay outside the gene matches. Germline assignment: CDR1 MDHEN and CDR2 SYDVKM. The CDR3 length is 14 residues. As DNA, the CDR3 is TGTGCCAGCAGCGAATCAGGGGCAACAGGGGAGGCTTTCTTT. It translates to CASSESGATGEAFF.

CDR3 sequence: CASSQRRTGGSTDTQYF. CDR3 nucleotide sequence: TGTGCCAGCAGCCAAAGGCGGACAGGGGGCTCTACAGATACGCAGTATTTT. V is TRBV14 and J is TRBJ2-3; 11 positions agree with TRBD1. V dropped 2 bases and J dropped 3; count of bases not matched to a gene: 7. The CDR3 covers 17 residues. Germline lookup yields CDR1 SGHDN and CDR2 FVKESK.

This clone was observed a single time. V is TRBV7-2 and J is TRBJ2-3; no clear D gene. The CDR3 contains 14 residues. Trimming took 6 bases from V and 3 from J, leaving 13 bases between them. Germline lookup yields CDR1 SGHTA and CDR2 FQGNSA. The CDR3 loop is CASSSHWATDTQYF. CDR3 sequence (DNA): TGTGCCAGCAGTTCCCACTGGGCAACAGATACGCAGTATTTT.

The chain is built from TRBV18 and TRBJ2-2; 8 bases are a match to TRBD2. The CDR3 contains 16 residues. Germline V gene sequence: CDR1 KGHSH, CDR2 LQKENI. V dropped 3 bases and J dropped 7; count of bases not matched to a gene: 10. This CDR3 reads CASSPWLAGPNGELFF. The DNA for the CDR3 is TGTGCCAGCTCACCGTGGCTAGCGGGCCCCAACGGGGAGCTGTTTTTT.

The chain links TRBV2 to TRBJ1-5, with TRBD1 matching 7 bases. V lost 6 bases, J lost 7 bases, and 9 bases stayed unmatched. The germline gives CDR1 SNHLY, CDR2 FYNNEI. CDR3 length equals 14 residues. CDR3 amino acids: CASSPQQGPQPQHF. CDR3 DNA: TGTGCCAGCAGCCCCCAACAGGGGCCCCAGCCCCAGCATTTT.

This chain uses TRBV28 with TRBJ2-7; 12 positions match TRBD1. J was trimmed by 7 bases and V by 5 bases; bases with no gene match: 6. Per germline, CDR1 MDHEN and CDR2 SYDVKM. The CDR3 contains 14 residues. CDR3 nucleotide sequence: TGTGCCAGCAGTCCGGGACAGGGGGCGCGAGAGCAGTACTTC. Its protein is CASSPGQGAREQYF.

V is TRBV30 and J is TRBJ1-3; D is undetermined. This CDR3 has 15 amino acids. V was shortened by 2 bases and J by 0 bases, with 11 bases between the two germline ends. Germline CDR1 reads GTSNPN; CDR2 reads SVGIG (reference sequence). CDR3 loop: CAWSMWHSSGNTIYF. CDR3 sequence (DNA): TGTGCCTGGAGTATGTGGCATTCCTCTGGAAACACCATATATTTT.

This chain links TRBV7-2 with TRBJ1-4; 8 nucleotides align to TRBD1. There are 14 residues in the CDR3. Per germline, CDR1 SGHTA and CDR2 FQGNSA. The trim removed 5 bases at V and 8 bases at J, leaving 7 bases unmatched. CDR3 protein: CASSLDRVGEKLFF. The CDR3 coding sequence is TGTGCCAGCAGCCTGGACAGGGTCGGCGAAAAACTGTTTTTT.

The chain employs TRBV7-2 and TRBJ2-6, with 11 bases aligning to TRBD2. This CDR3 spans 16 amino acids. Germline values: CDR1 SGHTA, CDR2 FQGNSA. Trimming at V came to 5 bases and at J to 2 bases, leaving 2 bases not matched to a gene. CDR3 sequence: CASSPGLAAGANVLTF. CDR3 DNA sequence: TGTGCCAGCAGCCCGGGACTAGCGGCTGGGGCCAACGTCCTGACTTTC.

The rearrangement joins TRBV30 to TRBJ2-7; a possible D gene is TRBD1 (6 bases). V lost 8 bases and J 3 bases, leaving 17 bases between the germline ends. The CDR3 totals 13 residues. Looked up from germline, CDR1 is GTSNPN and CDR2 is SVGIG (reference sequence). In DNA, the CDR3 is TGTGCCGCACGTTGGGGACACCTCTACGAGCAGTACTTC. Protein sequence: CAARWGHLYEQYF. The entire variable domain, with the rest obtained from reference TRBV30 and TRBJ2-7, is as follows: SQTIHQWPATLVQPVGSPLSLECTVEGTSNPNLYWYRQAAGRGLQLLFYSVGIGQISSEVPQNLSASRPQDRQFILSSKKLLLSDSGFYLCAARWGHLYEQYFGPGTRLTVT.

The J gene is TRBJ1-2, the V gene TRBV7-9; 9 nucleotides align to TRBD1. This CDR3 contains 14 residues. The V and J ends lost 8 bases and 4 bases, in that order; junction bases with no gene match: 8. Germline-derived CDR1 and CDR2 are SEHNR and FQNEAQ (reference sequence). In DNA form, the CDR3 reads TGTGCCAGCTCCCCACAGGGGGCTGGCTATGGCTACACCTTC. Translation: CASSPQGAGYGYTF.

This sequence joins TRBV2 and TRBJ1-1; maybe TRBD1 (6 bases). Per the germline V gene, CDR1 is SNHLY and CDR2 is FYNNEI. The CDR3 contains 15 residues. Trimming left V 6 bases short and J 1 base short, with 15 bases between. Here the CDR3 reads CASSETGTWNTEAFF. The CDR3 region has the DNA TGTGCCAGCAGCGAAACAGGGACGTGGAACACTGAAGCTTTCTTT.

This chain connects TRBV13 to TRBJ2-7, with 9 bases lining up with TRBD2. J lost 2 bases, V lost 3 bases, and 8 bases had no gene match. CDR3 length: 16 residues. Germline lookup yields CDR1 PRHDT and CDR2 FYEKMQ (reference sequence). CDR3 loop: CASSFFGTSTAYEQYF. CDR3 nucleotides: TGTGCCAGCAGCTTCTTCGGGACTAGCACCGCCTACGAGCAGTACTTC.